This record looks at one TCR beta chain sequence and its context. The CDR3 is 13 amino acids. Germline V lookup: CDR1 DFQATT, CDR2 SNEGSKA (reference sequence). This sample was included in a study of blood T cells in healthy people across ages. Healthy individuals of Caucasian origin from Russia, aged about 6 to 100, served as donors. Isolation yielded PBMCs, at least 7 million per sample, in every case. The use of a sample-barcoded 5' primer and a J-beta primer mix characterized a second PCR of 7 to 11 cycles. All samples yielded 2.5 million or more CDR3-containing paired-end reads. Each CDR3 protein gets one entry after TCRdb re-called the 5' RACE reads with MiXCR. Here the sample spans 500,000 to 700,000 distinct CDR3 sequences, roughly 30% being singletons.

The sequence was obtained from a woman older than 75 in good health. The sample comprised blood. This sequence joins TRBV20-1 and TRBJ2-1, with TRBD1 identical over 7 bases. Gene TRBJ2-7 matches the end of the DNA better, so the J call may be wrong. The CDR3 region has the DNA TGCAGTCCGCAGGGGGTCTCCTACAATGAGCAGTACTTC. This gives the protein CSPQGVSYNEQYF.